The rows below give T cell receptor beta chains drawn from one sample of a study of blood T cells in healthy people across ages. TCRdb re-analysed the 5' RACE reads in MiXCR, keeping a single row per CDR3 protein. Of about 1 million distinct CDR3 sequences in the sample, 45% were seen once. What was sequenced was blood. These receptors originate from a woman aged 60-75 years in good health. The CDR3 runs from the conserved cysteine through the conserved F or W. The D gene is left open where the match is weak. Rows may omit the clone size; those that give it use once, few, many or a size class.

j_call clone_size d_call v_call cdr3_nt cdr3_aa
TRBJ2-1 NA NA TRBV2 TGTGCCAGCAGTGGCCGGGGCCCCAATTACAATGAGCAGTTCTTC CASSGRGPNYNEQFF
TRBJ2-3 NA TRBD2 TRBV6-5 TGTGCCAGCAGCCCCATACTAGCGGGACCCACAGATACGCAGTATTTT CASSPILAGPTDTQYF
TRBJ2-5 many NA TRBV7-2 TGTGCCAGCAGCTTAGGGGGGTACCAAGAGACCCAGTACTTC CASSLGGYQETQYF
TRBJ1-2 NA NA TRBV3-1 TGTGCCAGCAGCCCACTTAGGACCTTTGGCTATGGCTACACCTTC CASSPLRTFGYGYTF
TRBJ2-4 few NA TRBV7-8 TGTGCCAGCAGCTTAGGGGTGGGCATTCAGTACTTC CASSLGVGIQYF
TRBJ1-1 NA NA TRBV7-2 TGTGCCAGCAGCTTAGCCAGGGGACACACTGAAGCTTTCTTT CASSLARGHTEAFF
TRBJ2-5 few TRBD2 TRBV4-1 TGCGCCAGCAGCCACCCACCTAGCGGGGACCACCAAGAGACCCAGTACTTC CASSHPPSGDHQETQYF
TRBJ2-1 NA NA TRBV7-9 TGTGCCAGCATCTTCCGGGGAGACCCCAATGAGCAGTTCTTC CASIFRGDPNEQFF
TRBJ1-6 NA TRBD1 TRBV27 TGTGCCAGCAGACGGACTGACAGGGGCCCGTGGGATTCACCCCTCCACTTT CASRRTDRGPWDSPLHF
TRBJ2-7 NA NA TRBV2 TGTGCCAGCGGGTCAGGGTTCCACGAGCAGTACTTC CASGSGFHEQYF
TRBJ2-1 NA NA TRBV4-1 TGCGCCAGCAGGGACTTGGGATCCTACAATGAGCAGTTCTTC CASRDLGSYNEQFF
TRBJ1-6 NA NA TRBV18 TGTGCCAGCTCACCATTGGATAATTCACCCCTCCACTTT CASSPLDNSPLHF
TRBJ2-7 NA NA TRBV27 TGTGCCAGCAGTGTAGAACGGGGAAACTACGAGCAGTACTTC CASSVERGNYEQYF
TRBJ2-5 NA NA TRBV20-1 TGCAGCGGCATTTGGACAATACAAGAGACCCAGTACTTC CSGIWTIQETQYF
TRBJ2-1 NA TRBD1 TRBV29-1 TGCAGCGTTGGACAGGGTTGGAATGAGCAGTTCTTC CSVGQGWNEQFF
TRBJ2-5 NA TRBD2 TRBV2 TGTGCCAGCAGCGCACTAGCGGGAGGTCCCACGATTCAAGAGACCCAGTACTTC CASSALAGGPTIQETQYF
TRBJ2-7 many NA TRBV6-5 TGTGCCAGCAGTTACTCTGAGGGCAGCTACGAGCAGTACTTC CASSYSEGSYEQYF
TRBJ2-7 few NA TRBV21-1 TGTGCCAGCAGCCGGACTAGCGGGAGGGAGGCCTACGAGCAGTACTTC CASSRTSGREAYEQYF
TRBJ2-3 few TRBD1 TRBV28 TGTGCCAGCAGGGACGTCCGGGACAGGCACACAGATACGCAGTATTTT CASRDVRDRHTDTQYF
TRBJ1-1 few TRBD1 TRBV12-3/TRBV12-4 TGTGCCAGCAGTCCTGACAGGGGTAACACTGAAGCTTTCTTT CASSPDRGNTEAFF
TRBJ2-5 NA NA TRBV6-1 TGTGCCAGCAGGGAAGGGGCGAATGAGCAGTACTTC CASREGANEQYF
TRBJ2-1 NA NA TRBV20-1 TGCAGCGCCAGAGGCAGCAAGGGGCCCAATGAGCAGTTCTTC CSARGSKGPNEQFF
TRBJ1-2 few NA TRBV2 TGTGCCAGCAGTGAAGCGGGGGGCGACTATGGCTACACCTTC CASSEAGGDYGYTF
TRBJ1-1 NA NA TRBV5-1 TGCGCCAGCAGCTTGGCGGGAACGGCTGAAGCTTTCTTT CASSLAGTAEAFF
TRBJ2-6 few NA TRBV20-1 TGCAGTGCTAGAGGACAGGCTCCGAGGCACTCTGGGGCCAACGTCCTGACTTTC CSARGQAPRHSGANVLTF
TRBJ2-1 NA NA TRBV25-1 TGTGCCAGCAGTTATATGGTGGGCAATGAGCAGTTCTTC CASSYMVGNEQFF
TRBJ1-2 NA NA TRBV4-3 TGCGCCAGCAGCCAAGCCAGGGCGCTTTATGGCTACACCTTC CASSQARALYGYTF
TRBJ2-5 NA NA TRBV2 TGTGCCAGCAGTGACGAGCTCACCCCGGAGTACTTC CASSDELTPEYF
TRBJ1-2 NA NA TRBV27 TGTGCCAGCAGTCCCCCCGGACCTAGGAATGGCTACACCTTC CASSPPGPRNGYTF
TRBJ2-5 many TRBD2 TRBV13 TGTGCCAGCAGCTTGGGACTAGCGGGAGATCTGTACTTC CASSLGLAGDLYF
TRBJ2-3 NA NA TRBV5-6 TGTGCCAGCAGCTTACAGGGAGGGCGAGCAGATACGCAGTATTTT CASSLQGGRADTQYF
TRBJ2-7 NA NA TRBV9 TGTGCCAGCAGCGTAGCAGAGCACGGCTACGAGCAGTACTTC CASSVAEHGYEQYF
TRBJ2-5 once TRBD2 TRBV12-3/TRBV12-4 TGTGCCAGCAGCCGGACTAGCGGGAGGGGGGTGGAGACCCAGTACTTC CASSRTSGRGVETQYF
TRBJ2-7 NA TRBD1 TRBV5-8 TGTGCCAGCAGCTTGGCTTCCGGGGACAGAACCTACGAGCAGTACTTC CASSLASGDRTYEQYF
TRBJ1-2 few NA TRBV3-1 TGTGCCAGCAGCCAAGTTCTCCGGCTCGGCTACACCTTC CASSQVLRLGYTF
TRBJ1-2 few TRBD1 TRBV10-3 TGTGCCATCAAGGGACAGGGGTTTGTAAATGGCTACACCTTC CAIKGQGFVNGYTF
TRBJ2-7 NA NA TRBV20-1 TGCAGTGCCCAAAGGGGGGCGTCCTACGAGCAGTACTTC CSAQRGASYEQYF
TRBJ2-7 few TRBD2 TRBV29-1 TGCAGCGTTGGCCCCGGGAGGGGATTCTCCTACGAGCAGTACTTC CSVGPGRGFSYEQYF
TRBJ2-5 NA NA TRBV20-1 TGCAGTGCTAGCCCCGGAGGGGAGACCCAGTACTTC CSASPGGETQYF
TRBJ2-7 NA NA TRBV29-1 TGCAGCGCCCTCCGGGACTCCGTAAACTACGAGCAGTACTTC CSALRDSVNYEQYF
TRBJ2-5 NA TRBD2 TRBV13 TGTGCCAGCAGCTCAACCCCGGGACTAGCGGACACGAAGCAGTACTTC CASSSTPGLADTKQYF
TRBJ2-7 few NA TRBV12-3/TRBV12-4 TGTGCCAGCACCGAGTCCCCCTATGAGCAGTACTTC CASTESPYEQYF
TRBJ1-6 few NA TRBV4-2 TGTGCCAGCAGCCAAGAGCCGGGGGACTATAATTCACCCCTCCACTTT CASSQEPGDYNSPLHF